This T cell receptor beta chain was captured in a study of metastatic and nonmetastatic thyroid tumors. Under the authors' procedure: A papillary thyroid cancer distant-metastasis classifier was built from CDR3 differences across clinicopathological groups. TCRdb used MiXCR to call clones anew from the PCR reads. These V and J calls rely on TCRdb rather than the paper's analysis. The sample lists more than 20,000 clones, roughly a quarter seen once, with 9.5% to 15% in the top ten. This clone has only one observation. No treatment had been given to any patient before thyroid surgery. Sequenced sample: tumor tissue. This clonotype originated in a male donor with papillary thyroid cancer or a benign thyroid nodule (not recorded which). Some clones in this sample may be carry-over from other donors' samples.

CDR3 coding DNA: TGTGCCAGCAGCGAGTGGTGTGGCAATGAGCAGTTCTTC. This gives the protein CASSEWCGNEQFF. This rearrangement joins TRBV11-2 to TRBJ2-1; D remains ambiguous. With 5 bases removed from V and 6 bases from J, the gap between germline ends came to 11 bases. The germline V gene has CDR1 SGHAT and CDR2 FQNNGV. The CDR3 contains 13 residues.